Following are 27 T cell receptor beta chains from one sample sequenced in a study of blood T cell repertoires in COVID-19. Profiling relied on immunoSEQ multiplex PCR, and the TCRdb table lists in-frame clones only, not all of them. The sample gives 280,000 or so clones, around 91% of which show up once; around an eighth is in the top ten. Sequencing was done on a sample of peripheral blood. The receptors come from a woman aged 60 to 75 with acute or convalescent COVID-19.

The chain has TRBV2 and TRBJ2-6; 9 nucleotides line up with TRBD2. The CDR3 contains 16 residues. The germline V gene has CDR1 SNHLY and CDR2 FYNNEI. Losses at the gene ends were 7 bases for V and 0 bases for J; bases not matched to a gene: 4. CDR3 sequence reads: CASTSGVSSGANVLTF. In DNA, the CDR3 is TGTGCCAGCACTAGCGGGGTTTCCTCTGGGGCCAACGTCCTGACTTTC. The complete variable domain, with remaining parts taken from reference TRBV2 and TRBJ2-6, reads EPEVTQTPSHQVTQMGQEVILRCVPISNHLYFYWYRQILGQKVEFLVSFYNNEISEKSEIFDDQFSVERPDGSNFTLKIRSTKLEDSAMYFCASTSGVSSGANVLTFGAGSRLTVL.

This sequence joins TRBV15 and TRBJ1-4; 7 bases are a match to TRBD1. CDR3 length: 15 amino acids. Germline assignment: CDR1 LNHNV and CDR2 YYDKDF (reference sequence). V lost 3 bases, J lost 4 bases, and 5 bases stayed unmatched. The CDR3 loop is CATSSHGTDNEKLFF. CDR3 sequence (DNA): TGTGCCACCAGCAGCCACGGGACAGATAATGAAAAACTGTTTTTT.

The V gene is TRBV4-2, the J gene TRBJ1-5, with D possibly TRBD1 on 5 matching bases. The V and J ends lost 2 bases and 7 bases respectively, with 12 bases between them. CDR3 length: 14 amino acids. CDR1 and CDR2 (germline): LGHNA, YNFKEQ. The CDR3: CASSQRGGDQPQHF. In DNA, the CDR3 is TGTGCCAGCAGCCAACGGGGGGGGGACCAGCCCCAGCATTTT.

V gene TRBV7-9 combines with J gene TRBJ1-6; a possible D gene is TRBD1 (5 bases). Trimming shortened V by 6 bases and J by 9 bases, and 18 bases separated the two germline ends. The CDR3 covers 15 residues. Germline V gene sequence: CDR1 SEHNR, CDR2 FQNEAQ (reference sequence). CDR3 coding DNA: TGTGCCAGCAGGGTCCCGGACACGGGAGGTTCACCCCTCCACTTT. This encodes CASRVPDTGGSPLHF. The full variable domain, completed using reference TRBV7-9 and TRBJ1-6, is DTGVSQNPRHKITKRGQNVTFRCDPISEHNRLYWYRQTLGQGPEFLTYFQNEAQLEKSRLLSDRFSAERPKGSFSTLEIQRTEQGDSAMYLCASRVPDTGGSPLHFGNGTRLTVT.

This clone was detected only a few times. The genes are TRBV5-4 and TRBJ2-7, with D maybe TRBD2 (5 bases). Trimming took off 1 base at V and 0 bases at J, with 20 bases between the two ends. This CDR3 region has 18 residues. Looked up from germline, CDR1 is SGHNT and CDR2 is YYREEE (reference sequence). The DNA for the CDR3 is TGTGCCAGCAGCTTGACGCTAACGAGGACTTTTCGCTCCTACGAGCAGTACTTC. It specifies CASSLTLTRTFRSYEQYF.

CDR3 DNA sequence: TGTGCCAGCAGCCCGGGACTAGCGGGAGGGCCAGGCGATACGCAGTATTTT. Translated: CASSPGLAGGPGDTQYF. The gene calls are TRBV9 and TRBJ2-3; 16 bases are a match to TRBD2. The length of the CDR3 is 17 residues. V lost 4 bases, J lost 6 bases, and 8 bases stayed unmatched. The germline V gene encodes CDR1 SGDLS and CDR2 YYNGEE.

The V and J genes are TRBV5-8 and TRBJ2-3; 10 bases are a match to TRBD2. J was trimmed by 3 bases and V by 0 bases; bases with no gene match: 1. This CDR3 is built from 15 residues. Germline loops: CDR1 SGHTS, CDR2 YDEGEE. The CDR3 bases are TGTGCCAGCAGCTTGGTAGCGGGAGGTACAGATACGCAGTATTTT. It codes for CASSLVAGGTDTQYF.

The V gene is TRBV19, the J gene TRBJ1-1; no firm D call. CDR3 length equals 10 residues. Germline-derived CDR1 and CDR2 are LNHDA and SQIVND (reference sequence). V was pared by 8 bases and J by 8 bases, with 9 bases between. CDR3 loop: CASYREEAFF. CDR3 nucleotides: TGTGCCAGTTATCGAGAGGAAGCTTTCTTT.

The J gene is TRBJ1-4, the V gene TRBV2; D is possibly TRBD1 (6 bases). The germline V gene encodes CDR1 SNHLY and CDR2 FYNNEI. This CDR3 has 14 amino acids. V shed 1 base and J shed 7 bases, with 10 bases lying between them. The CDR3 here is CASSEGRGGEKLFF. CDR3 bases: TGTGCCAGCAGTGAAGGCAGGGGTGGTGAAAAACTGTTTTTT.

This clone has only a few counts. The rearrangement uses TRBV9 and TRBJ2-7, with TRBD2 as a possible D gene (5 bases). Germline V gene sequence: CDR1 SGDLS, CDR2 YYNGEE. Trimming left V 0 bases short and J 1 base short, with 11 bases between. The CDR3 covers 15 residues. CDR3 residues: CASSVAAAVSYEQYF. CDR3 nucleotides: TGTGCCAGCAGCGTAGCAGCGGCAGTTTCCTACGAGCAGTACTTC.

The table lists this clone with a few counts. The chain links TRBV4-2 to TRBJ2-7; D uncertain. The germline V and J ends were trimmed by 0 bases and 4 bases, with 10 bases remaining between them. The V gene's germline CDR1 is LGHNA and CDR2 YNFKEQ. The CDR3 spans 14 residues. The CDR3 DNA sequence: TGTGCCAGCAGCCAAGAACAAAGCGAGTACGAGCAGTACTTC. Translation: CASSQEQSEYEQYF.

V usage is TRBV3-1 (or the pseudogene TRBV3-2) and J usage is TRBJ2-2; D uncertain. This CDR3 region has 17 residues. Germline V lookup: CDR1 LGHDT, CDR2 YNNKEL (reference sequence). Deletions cut 5 bases from V and 4 bases from J, with 20 bases between. This chain's CDR3 is CASSFMRLRRGTGELFF. The CDR3 DNA sequence: TGTGCCAGCAGCTTCATGCGTTTGCGTCGCGGCACCGGGGAGCTGTTTTTT.

V gene TRBV28 combines with J gene TRBJ2-7; the D gene is possibly TRBD1 (6 bases). Trimming took off 5 bases at V and 5 bases at J, with 10 bases between the two ends. The CDR3 is made up of 12 amino acids. Germline loops: CDR1 MDHEN, CDR2 SYDVKM. CDR3 bases: TGTGCCAGCAGTACAGGGATCGACGAGCAGTACTTC. Protein sequence: CASSTGIDEQYF.

The chain has TRBV24-1 and TRBJ1-5; 11 nucleotides line up with TRBD1. CDR3 length equals 16 residues. V shed 4 bases, J shed 6 bases, and the junction held 7 bases outside the gene matches. CDR1 KGHDR and CDR2 SFDVKD come from the germline V gene. The CDR3 is CATSEDGQGAGQPQHF. The DNA for the CDR3 is TGTGCCACCAGTGAGGATGGACAGGGGGCTGGTCAGCCCCAGCATTTT.

The genes are TRBV2 and TRBJ2-7, with 9 bases matching TRBD1. This CDR3 spans 15 amino acids. V gave up 3 bases and J gave up 3 bases; unmatched junction bases: 6. The germline gives CDR1 SNHLY, CDR2 FYNNEI. The DNA for the CDR3 is TGTGCCAGCAGTGAGGGACAGGGAGGGTTCTACGAGCAGTACTTC. Translation: CASSEGQGGFYEQYF.

The chain is built from TRBV3-1 (or the pseudogene TRBV3-2) and TRBJ2-3, with TRBD2 matching 12 bases. The CDR3 is 17 amino acids. Germline V gene lookup returns CDR1 LGHDT and CDR2 YNNKEL (reference sequence). The trim removed 1 base at V and 2 bases at J, leaving 4 bases unmatched. For the CDR3, the DNA is TGTGCCAGCAGCCAAGGCCGACTAGCGGGGGACACAGATACGCAGTATTTT. Translated: CASSQGRLAGDTDTQYF.

This clone was recorded once. This rearrangement joins TRBV18 to TRBJ2-2, with D possibly being TRBD1 (5 bases). CDR1 is KGHSH and CDR2 is LQKENI in the germline V gene. V was trimmed by 3 bases and J by 3 bases, leaving 11 bases between them. There are 15 residues in the CDR3. CDR3 nucleotide sequence: TGTGCCAGCTCACCGGCACAGGCCGACACCGGGGAGCTGTTTTTT. It yields the protein CASSPAQADTGELFF.

This chain joins TRBV7-6 and TRBJ1-3, with D maybe TRBD1 (5 bases). CDR1 and CDR2 (germline): SGHVS, FNYEAQ. Trimming left V 6 bases short and J 0 bases short, with 9 bases between. This CDR3 spans 14 amino acids. CDR3 sequence: CASSSTVSGNTIYF. The CDR3, as DNA: TGTGCCAGCAGTTCGACAGTCTCTGGAAACACCATATATTTT. Together with reference TRBV7-6 and TRBJ1-3, the CDR3 gives the full variable domain: GAGVSQSPRYKVTKRGQDVALRCDPISGHVSLYWYRQALGQGPEFLTYFNYEAQQDKSGLPNDRFSAERPEGSISTLTIQRTEQRDSAMYRCASSSTVSGNTIYFGEGSWLTVV.

The chain recombines TRBV11-2 with TRBJ2-2; no reliable D call. CDR1 and CDR2 (germline): SGHAT, FQNNGV. The CDR3 consists of 15 residues. V was shortened by 3 bases and J by 5 bases, with 13 bases between the two germline ends. This CDR3 is CASSLGLRVTGELFF. The CDR3 coding sequence is TGTGCCAGCAGCTTGGGTCTCCGGGTAACCGGGGAGCTGTTTTTT. Drawing the rest from reference TRBV11-2 and TRBJ2-2, the complete variable domain is EAGVAQSPRYKIIEKRQSVAFWCNPISGHATLYWYQQILGQGPKLLIQFQNNGVVDDSQLPKDRFSAERLKGVDSTLKIQPAKLEDSAVYLCASSLGLRVTGELFFGEGSRLTVL.

The chain is built from TRBV7-8 and TRBJ1-5; D possibly corresponds to TRBD1 (5 bases). The germline V gene has CDR1 SGHVS and CDR2 FQNEAQ. This CDR3 has 15 residues. Trimming pared 1 base from V and 4 bases from J, leaving 11 bases between. The CDR3 coding sequence is TGTGCCAGCAGCTTAGGGCGACAGCCGAATCAGCCCCAGCATTTT. This gives the protein CASSLGRQPNQPQHF.

The chain uses TRBV28 and TRBJ1-3; 7 bases agree with TRBD1. Germline V CDR1 and CDR2: MDHEN, SYDVKM. This CDR3 region has 15 residues. Germline trimming cut 5 bases from V and 4 bases from J; bases unmatched to any gene: 8. CDR3 amino acids: CASSKTGYPGNTIYF. DNA of the CDR3: TGTGCCAGCAGTAAGACAGGGTACCCAGGAAACACCATATATTTT.

A single count supports this clone. The V gene is TRBV4-2, the J gene TRBJ2-1; 10 bases agree with TRBD2. In germline, CDR1 is LGHNA, CDR2 YNFKEQ. The CDR3 is made up of 15 amino acids. V shed 4 bases and J 4 bases; nucleotides not matched to a gene: 4. This CDR3 reads CASSPGAGGYNEQFF. The CDR3 nucleotides are TGTGCCAGCAGCCCGGGAGCGGGAGGGTACAATGAGCAGTTCTTC.

This rearrangement joins TRBV5-8 to TRBJ1-6; 7 nucleotides line up with TRBD1. Trimming at V came to 4 bases and at J to 3 bases, leaving 1 base not matched to a gene. CDR1 and CDR2 from the germline V gene are SGHTS and YDEGEE. This CDR3 contains 14 residues. In DNA, the CDR3 is TGTGCCAGCAGCCCAGGGGGCTATAATTCACCCCTCCACTTT. Amino acid sequence: CASSPGGYNSPLHF.

The rearrangement uses TRBV5-1 and TRBJ1-3; weak D call: TRBD1 (5 bases). CDR3 length equals 15 residues. Trimming cost V 5 bases and J 0 bases, with 12 bases left between them. Per the germline V gene, CDR1 is SGHRS and CDR2 is YFSETQ. CDR3 coding DNA: TGCGCCAGCAGGACTCTACAGGACTCTGGAAACACCATATATTTT. This translates into CASRTLQDSGNTIYF.

The rearrangement joins TRBV9 to TRBJ2-2, with D possibly TRBD2 on 6 matching bases. Germline V gene sequence: CDR1 SGDLS, CDR2 YYNGEE. The CDR3 has 17 amino acids. V was clipped by 0 bases and J by 8 bases, with 20 bases between them. This CDR3 reads CASSVDSAAGKGGELFF. In DNA, the CDR3 is TGTGCCAGCAGCGTAGACAGTGCGGCGGGGAAAGGTGGGGAGCTGTTTTTT.

The genes are TRBV6-6 and TRBJ1-2, with TRBD1 as a possible D gene (6 bases). In germline, CDR1 is MNHNY, CDR2 SVGAGI (reference sequence). With 7 bases removed from V and 4 bases from J, the gap between germline ends came to 16 bases. The CDR3 has 14 amino acids. The CDR3 region is CASIEGVRVYGYTF. CDR3 DNA: TGTGCCAGCATAGAGGGGGTTCGTGTCTATGGCTACACCTTC.

V and J are TRBV6-5 and TRBJ2-2, with D possibly TRBD1 on 5 matching bases. Looked up from germline, CDR1 is MNHEY and CDR2 is SVGAGI. The V gene lost 6 bases and the J gene lost 1 base, with 9 bases spanning the gap. The CDR3 loop spans 14 amino acids. Here the CDR3 DNA reads TGTGCCAGCAGAGACAGACTGAACACCGGGGAGCTGTTTTTT. Encoded protein: CASRDRLNTGELFF.